This TCR beta chain originates from a study of tumor-infiltrating lymphocytes in primary liver carcinoma. In germline, CDR1 is ENHRY, CDR2 SYGVKD. CDR3 length: 12 amino acids. After removal of 10 bases from V and 4 bases from J, the junction contained 6 bases not matched to a gene. From roughly 0.45 ug total RNA, TCR beta cDNA was generated with a primer in the constant region. Sequencing libraries for TCR beta derived from three nested multiplex PCR rounds that used slightly modified ARM-PCR. Researchers ran the first two PCR rounds for approximately 10 cycles each with TRBV1-TRBV30 forward primers and a C-beta reverse primer. TCRdb reprocessed the multiplex PCR reads with MiXCR, giving one entry per CDR3 protein. Here the sample spans tens of thousands of distinct CDR3 sequences, around 64% being singletons. This clonotype was detected many times. For each extraction, RNA and DNA were obtained together from approximately 20-30 mg of unsorted bulk tissue. The proportion of viable tumor cells exceeded 75% in every tumor sample.

The receptor's source is a man aged 35-49 years with primary liver carcinoma and hepatitis B virus infection. Sequencing used liver tumor tissue from sampling region 4. Regarding subset: tumor region T4, right-lateral pole. The chain joins TRBV10-3 to TRBJ1-2, with 7 bases lining up with TRBD1. The CDR3 DNA is TGTGCCAGTCATGGACAGGTCTATGGCTACACCTTC. It encodes CASHGQVYGYTF.